The entry that follows covers one TCR beta chain sequence. Its antigen is unknown. CDR1 and CDR2 from the germline V gene are SGHRS and YFSETQ. This CDR3 region has 18 residues. The J segment lost 7 bases and the V segment lost 3 bases, leaving 12 bases of the junction unmatched. Amplification used 60 Vbeta primers and 13 Jbeta primers. Sequencing was performed with immunoSEQ multiplex PCR; in TCRdb, only in-frame clones are kept and a portion is missing. The table shows 140,000 to 150,000 clones, with 65% to 85% occurring only once. The sample comes from a study of cytomegalovirus exposure and HLA in healthy donors. Study-wide results and limits: The study found most TCR sequences rare, yet found some public TCRs in many donors. Later work found that TCR association rates differed between HLA loci; DRB1 had the most and HLA-C the fewest.

The chain couples TRBV5-1 to TRBJ2-2; 13 nucleotides align to TRBD2. Sample: PBMCs. The TCR originated in a man between 25 and 39 years old in good health and CMV-seronegative. The CDR3 here is CASSWAGLAGQRGGELFF. CDR3 in DNA: TGCGCCAGCAGCTGGGCGGGACTAGCGGGACAACGCGGCGGGGAGCTGTTTTTT. Together with reference TRBV5-1 and TRBJ2-2, the CDR3 gives the full variable domain: KAGVTQTPRYLIKTRGQQVTLSCSPISGHRSVSWYQQTPGQGLQFLFEYFSETQRNKGNFPGRFSGRQFSNSRSEMNVSTLELGDSALYLCASSWAGLAGQRGGELFFGEGSRLTVL.